A selection of T cell receptor beta chains follows, all from one sample in a study of T cell responses to AZD1222 COVID-19 vaccine. Profiling relied on immunoSEQ multiplex PCR, and the TCRdb table lists in-frame clones only, not all of them. The sample lists about 110,000 clones, roughly 89% seen once, with roughly 3% in the top ten. The starting material was peripheral blood, obtained on day 0 of MenACWY control vaccination. The receptors come from an adult in good health. Each CDR3 is given with its conserved first and last residue. D genes are given only for firm matches. Size values are once, few and many counts, or a class for expanded clones, and some rows have none.

j_call clone_size d_call v_call cdr3_aa cdr3_nt
TRBJ1-1 NA TRBD1 TRBV6-2/TRBV6-3 CASSPRDRGTEAFF TGTGCCAGCAGTCCCCGAGACAGGGGCACTGAAGCTTTCTTT
TRBJ1-1 NA NA TRBV19 CASSISPDYTEAFF TGTGCCAGTAGTATTTCCCCGGACTACACTGAAGCTTTCTTT
TRBJ2-1 medium-sized TRBD2 TRBV27 CASTGTSGPEQFF TGTGCCAGCACTGGGACTAGCGGCCCTGAGCAGTTCTTC
TRBJ2-3 NA TRBD1 TRBV19 CASSLTGVPDTQYF TGTGCCAGTAGTCTTACAGGGGTTCCAGATACGCAGTATTTT
TRBJ1-1 once NA TRBV6-6 CASKGTHNTEAFF TGTGCCAGCAAAGGGACACATAACACTGAAGCTTTCTTT
TRBJ1-1 NA NA TRBV5-6 CASSTGGSNTEAFF TGTGCCAGCAGCACCGGAGGTTCGAACACTGAAGCTTTCTTT
TRBJ1-5 NA NA TRBV5-1 CASRPGTLGNQPQHF TGCGCCAGCAGACCCGGGACATTGGGAAATCAGCCCCAGCATTTT
TRBJ2-1 once NA TRBV9 CASSVDGGIYNEQFF TGTGCCAGCAGCGTAGACGGGGGAATCTACAATGAGCAGTTCTTC
TRBJ2-7 NA TRBD1 TRBV4-1 CASSQETGVHEQYF TGCGCCAGCAGCCAAGAGACAGGGGTCCACGAGCAGTACTTC
TRBJ2-5 NA TRBD1 TRBV2 CASGDRALQETQYF TGTGCCAGCGGCGACAGGGCCCTACAAGAGACCCAGTACTTC
TRBJ2-7 NA NA TRBV10-3 CAISGYSGYEQYF TGTGCCATCAGTGGTTACTCGGGGTACGAGCAGTACTTC
TRBJ2-1 NA NA TRBV6-1 CASSDTTGRTGAEYNEQFF TGTGCCAGCAGTGACACTACCGGCCGGACGGGGGCCGAATACAATGAGCAGTTCTTC
TRBJ2-6 NA NA TRBV10-1 CASKGFGANVLTF TGCGCCAGCAAAGGGTTTGGGGCCAACGTCCTGACTTTC
TRBJ2-5 NA TRBD1 TRBV7-3 CASSDGQGRSQYF TGTGCCAGCAGCGACGGACAGGGACGGTCCCAGTACTTC
TRBJ2-2 NA TRBD2 TRBV9 CASSSGTSLNTGELFF TGTGCCAGCAGCTCAGGGACTAGCCTGAACACCGGGGAGCTGTTTTTT
TRBJ2-5 NA NA TRBV2 CASSERYQETQYF TGTGCCAGCAGTGAAAGGTACCAAGAGACCCAGTACTTC
TRBJ2-7 NA TRBD1 TRBV27 CATKMGQGNEQYF TGTGCCACCAAGATGGGACAGGGAAACGAGCAGTACTTC
TRBJ1-2 NA NA TRBV5-5 CASSFYSTEVSNYGYTF TGTGCCAGCAGCTTTTATTCAACAGAGGTTTCTAACTATGGCTACACCTTC
TRBJ2-2 NA NA TRBV5-1 CASSYRESNTGELFF TGCGCCAGCAGCTATCGGGAGTCGAACACCGGGGAGCTGTTTTTT
TRBJ2-1 NA TRBD2 TRBV19 CASSPATSGGMLTYNEQFF TGTGCCAGTAGTCCCGCGACTAGCGGGGGGATGTTAACCTACAATGAGCAGTTCTTC
TRBJ1-3 NA NA TRBV13 CASSLGRGTYSGNTIYF TGTGCCAGCAGCTTAGGCCGGGGCACATACTCTGGAAACACCATATATTTT
TRBJ2-1 once NA TRBV7-9 CASSRGLANYNEQFF TGTGCCAGCAGCCGCGGGCTAGCGAACTACAATGAGCAGTTCTTC
TRBJ2-5 NA NA TRBV6-5 CASRPDPIRETQYF TGTGCCAGCAGGCCGGATCCGATTCGAGAGACCCAGTACTTC
TRBJ2-3 NA NA TRBV9 CASSRTDTDTQYF TGTGCCAGCAGCCGGACAGACACAGATACGCAGTATTTT
TRBJ1-2 NA NA TRBV2 CASRQVSYGYTF TGTGCCAGCAGACAGGTTTCCTACGGCTACACCTTC
TRBJ1-3 NA NA TRBV3-1/TRBV3-2 CASSQEGGTGRYF TGTGCCAGCAGCCAAGAAGGGGGGACCGGAAGGTATTTT
TRBJ2-4 NA TRBD2 TRBV3-1/TRBV3-2 CASSLKPAGGLIAKNIQYF TGTGCCAGCAGCCTAAAGCCAGCGGGGGGACTAATAGCCAAAAACATTCAGTACTTC
TRBJ2-1 NA NA TRBV27 CASGGWAGGNEQFF TGTGCCAGCGGGGGTTGGGCAGGTGGTAATGAGCAGTTCTTC
TRBJ1-5 NA NA TRBV5-8 CASSPTLFVDQPQHF TGTGCCAGCAGCCCAACCCTTTTTGTGGATCAGCCCCAGCATTTT
TRBJ1-2 NA NA TRBV25-1 CASSEVSLYGYTF TGTGCCAGCAGTGAAGTCAGCCTCTATGGCTACACCTTC